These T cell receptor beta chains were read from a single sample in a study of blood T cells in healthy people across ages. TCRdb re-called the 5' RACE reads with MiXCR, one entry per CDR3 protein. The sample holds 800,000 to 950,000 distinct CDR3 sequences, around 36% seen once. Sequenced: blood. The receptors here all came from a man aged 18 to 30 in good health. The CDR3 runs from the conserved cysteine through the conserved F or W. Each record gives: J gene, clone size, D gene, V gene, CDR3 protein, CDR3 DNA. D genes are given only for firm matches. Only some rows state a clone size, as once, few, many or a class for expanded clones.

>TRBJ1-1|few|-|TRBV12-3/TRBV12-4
CASSLQYTEAFF
TGTGCCAGCAGCCTTCAGTACACTGAAGCTTTCTTT
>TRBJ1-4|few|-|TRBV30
CAWSDGGQYNEKLFF
TGTGCCTGGAGTGACGGTGGACAGTATAATGAAAAACTGTTTTTT
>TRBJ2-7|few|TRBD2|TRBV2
CASSERASGASYEQYF
TGTGCCAGCAGTGAAAGGGCTAGCGGGGCCTCCTACGAGCAGTACTTC
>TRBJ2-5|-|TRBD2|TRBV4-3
CASSLGLAEIQETQCF
TGCGCCAGCAGCCTGGGACTAGCGGAGATCCAAGAGACCCAGTGCTTC
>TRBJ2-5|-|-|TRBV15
CATSRDRGLETQYF
TGTGCCACCAGCAGAGATCGCGGGCTAGAGACCCAGTACTTC
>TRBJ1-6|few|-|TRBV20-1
CSASPPQGNSPLHF
TGCAGTGCTAGCCCCCCTCAGGGCAATTCACCCCTCCACTTT
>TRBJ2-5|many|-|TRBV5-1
CASSLGTGLETQYF
TGCGCCAGCAGCTTGGGCACAGGGTTGGAGACCCAGTACTTC
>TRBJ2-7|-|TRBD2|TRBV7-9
CASSLKGSGGYEQYF
TGTGCCAGCAGCTTAAAAGGCTCGGGGGGTTACGAGCAGTACTTC
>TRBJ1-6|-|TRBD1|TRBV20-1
CSARIGGGNSPLHF
TGCAGTGCTAGGATAGGGGGCGGGAATTCACCCCTCCACTTT
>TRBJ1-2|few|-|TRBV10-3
CAISEPPWVTSPTYGYTF
TGTGCCATCAGTGAGCCTCCATGGGTAACATCTCCAACTTATGGCTACACCTTC
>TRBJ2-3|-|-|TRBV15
CATSREMGPDTQYF
TGTGCCACCAGCAGAGAAATGGGGCCAGATACGCAGTATTTT
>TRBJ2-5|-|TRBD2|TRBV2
CASSEGTTSGGYNEQYF
TGTGCCAGCAGTGAAGGGACGACTAGCGGAGGCTACAATGAGCAGTACTTC
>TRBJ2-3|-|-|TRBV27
CASSLPEGTQYF
TGTGCCAGCAGTTTACCCGAAGGTACGCAGTATTTT
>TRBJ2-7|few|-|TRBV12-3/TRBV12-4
CASSSAPARLVEQYF
TGTGCCAGCAGTTCCGCCCCGGCCAGGCTGGTCGAGCAGTACTTC
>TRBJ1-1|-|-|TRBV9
CASSVALTPGALTEAFF
TGTGCCAGCAGCGTAGCCTTGACACCGGGGGCCCTCACTGAAGCTTTCTTT
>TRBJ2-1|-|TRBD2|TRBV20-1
CSARWARGGGYNEQFF
TGCAGTGCTAGATGGGCTCGGGGCGGGGGTTACAATGAGCAGTTCTTC
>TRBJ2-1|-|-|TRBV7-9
CASSLAPGLPYNEQFF
TGTGCCAGCAGCTTAGCGCCGGGTTTACCCTACAATGAGCAGTTCTTC
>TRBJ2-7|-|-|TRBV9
CASSVAGLNEQYF
TGTGCCAGCAGCGTAGCAGGGTTGAATGAGCAGTACTTC
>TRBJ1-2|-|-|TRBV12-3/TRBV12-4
CASATRQRSNYGYTF
TGTGCCAGCGCAACCCGACAGCGCTCTAACTATGGCTACACCTTC
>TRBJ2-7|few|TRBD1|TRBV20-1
CSATGQGAYNEQYF
TGCAGTGCTACGGGACAGGGTGCCTACAATGAGCAGTACTTC
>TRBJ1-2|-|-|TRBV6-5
CASKLLVGSYGYTF
TGTGCCAGCAAACTACTCGTGGGGAGCTATGGCTACACCTTC
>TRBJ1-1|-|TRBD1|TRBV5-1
CASSPVMDRLDTEAFF
TGCGCCAGCAGCCCCGTCATGGACAGGTTAGACACTGAAGCTTTCTTT
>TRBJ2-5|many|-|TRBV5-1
CASSLGTRGETQYF
TGCGCCAGCAGCTTGGGTACTAGAGGGGAGACCCAGTACTTC
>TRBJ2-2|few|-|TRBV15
CATSSTATGELFF
TGTGCCACCAGCTCAACCGCTACCGGGGAGCTGTTTTTT
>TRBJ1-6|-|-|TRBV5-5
CASSLGEGTLGVYLHF
TGTGCCAGCAGCTTGGGAGAGGGGACCCTCGGGGTTTACCTCCACTTT
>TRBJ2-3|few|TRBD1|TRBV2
CASKREGAREYF
TGTGCCAGCAAACGAGAGGGGGCGAGGGAGTATTTT
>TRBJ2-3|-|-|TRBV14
CASSQWSDTQYF
TGTGCCAGCAGCCAATGGTCAGATACGCAGTATTTT
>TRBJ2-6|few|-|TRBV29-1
CSVELVGSSGANVLTF
TGCAGCGTTGAACTCGTCGGGTCCTCTGGGGCCAACGTCCTGACTTTC
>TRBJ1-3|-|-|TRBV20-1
CSATLSLGNTIYF
TGCAGTGCTACACTCTCTCTTGGAAACACCATATATTTT
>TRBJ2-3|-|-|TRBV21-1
CASSKVPGDTQYF
TGTGCCAGCAGCAAAGTACCAGGGGATACGCAGTATTTT
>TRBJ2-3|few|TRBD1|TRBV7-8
CASSPSRDRGWTDTQYF
TGTGCCAGCAGCCCGTCCCGGGACAGGGGATGGACAGATACGCAGTATTTT
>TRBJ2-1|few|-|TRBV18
CASSPMDPRRGGGDEQFF
TGTGCCAGCTCACCTATGGATCCGCGGCGGGGAGGTGGGGATGAGCAGTTCTTC
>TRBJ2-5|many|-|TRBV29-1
CSVGGQGSSETQYF
TGCAGCGTTGGTGGTCAGGGGTCATCAGAGACCCAGTACTTC
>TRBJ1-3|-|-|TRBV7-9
CASSRGRVGTSGNTIYF
TGTGCCAGCAGCCGAGGAAGGGTAGGAACGTCAGGAAACACCATATATTTT
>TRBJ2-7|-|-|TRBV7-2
CASSTRSETYNEQYF
TGTGCCAGCAGCACACGGAGCGAGACATACAATGAGCAGTACTTC
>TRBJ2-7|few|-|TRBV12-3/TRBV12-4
CASSVGGGGEQYF
TGTGCCAGCAGTGTTGGAGGGGGGGGTGAGCAGTACTTC
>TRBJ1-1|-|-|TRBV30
CAWGKGPGGTTEAFF
TGTGCCTGGGGAAAGGGGCCAGGAGGAACCACTGAAGCTTTCTTT
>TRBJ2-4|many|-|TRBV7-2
CASSLPTGTRNIQYF
TGTGCCAGCAGCTTACCCACCGGGACGAGGAACATTCAGTACTTC
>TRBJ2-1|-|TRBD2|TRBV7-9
CASSLPRGLADYNEQFF
TGTGCCAGCAGCCTCCCCCGGGGACTAGCGGACTACAATGAGCAGTTCTTC
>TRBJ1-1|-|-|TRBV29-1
CSGYHRNTEAFF
TGCAGCGGCTATCATCGGAACACTGAAGCTTTCTTT
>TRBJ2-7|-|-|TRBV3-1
CVSGQGPEGYF
TGTGTCAGCGGCCAAGGTCCCGAGGGGTACTTC
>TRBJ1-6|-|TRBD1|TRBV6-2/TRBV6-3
CASSYDRNRDRRYNSPLHF
TGTGCCAGCAGTTACGACCGGAACCGGGACAGGAGGTATAATTCACCCCTCCACTTT
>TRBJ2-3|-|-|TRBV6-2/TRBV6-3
CASRYQQRSGRDTQYF
TGTGCCAGCAGATACCAACAGAGATCGGGCCGAGATACGCAGTATTTT
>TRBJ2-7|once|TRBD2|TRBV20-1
CSARSLASGRDEQYF
TGCAGTGCTAGGTCCCTGGCCAGCGGGAGAGACGAGCAGTACTTC
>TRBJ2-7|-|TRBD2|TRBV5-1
CASSSGLRAGGTYSYNEQYF
TGCGCCAGCAGCTCGGGACTACGAGCGGGGGGGACCTACTCCTACAATGAGCAGTACTTC
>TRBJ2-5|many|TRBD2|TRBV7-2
CASSLGGGYQETQYF
TGTGCCAGCAGCTTAGGCGGGGGATACCAAGAGACCCAGTACTTC
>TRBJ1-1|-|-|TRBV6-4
CASSPLAGHSNTEAFF
TGTGCCAGCAGTCCCCTGGCAGGCCACTCTAACACTGAAGCTTTCTTT
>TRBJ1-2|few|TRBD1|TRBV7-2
CASSLSGDSNYGYTF
TGTGCCAGCAGCTTAAGTGGGGACAGTAACTATGGCTACACCTTC
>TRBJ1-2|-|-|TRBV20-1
CRAKVYGYTF
TGCAGGGCCAAGGTCTATGGCTACACCTTC
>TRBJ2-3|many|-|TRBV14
CASSQEWGDTQYF
TGTGCCAGCAGCCAAGAGTGGGGCGATACGCAGTATTTT
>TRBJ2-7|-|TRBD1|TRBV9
CASSVEGTGEEQYF
TGTGCCAGCAGCGTAGAGGGTACAGGGGAAGAGCAGTACTTC
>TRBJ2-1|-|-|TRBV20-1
CSAREAGSSYNEQFF
TGCAGTGCTAGAGAGGCCGGGAGCTCCTACAATGAGCAGTTCTTC
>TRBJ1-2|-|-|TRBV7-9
CASSPQGSGYTF
TGTGCCAGCAGCCCACAGGGATCGGGCTACACCTTC
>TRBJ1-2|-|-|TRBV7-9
CASSLDQGLYGYTF
TGTGCCAGCAGCTTGGACCAGGGTCTATATGGCTACACCTTC
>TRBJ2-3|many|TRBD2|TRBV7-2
CASSVTSGGGTDTQYF
TGTGCCAGCAGCGTAACTAGCGGGGGGGGTACAGATACGCAGTATTTT